Ten or more counts support the clone carrying this TCR beta chain. As yet, its antigen is unknown. The entry originates in a study of T cells after yellow fever vaccination. About the research overall: The SMART-Seq v4 Ultra Low Input method served to prepare the low-cell-number fractions. The study, taken as a whole, reports: Of the clonotypes, a small share occurred in both CD4 and CD8 compartments. In post-booster samples, most primary-vaccination clones reappeared (approximately 95% CD4, 70% to 90% CD8).

Germline V gives CDR1 DFQATT, CDR2 SNEGSKA (reference sequence). With 6 bases removed from V and 9 bases from J, the gap between germline ends came to 18 bases. The CDR3 loop spans 12 amino acids. As TCR cDNA was made by 5'RACE template switching, a universal primer site and UMIs were added. TCRdb re-derived calls from the 5' RACE reads in MiXCR, one entry per CDR3 protein. The data hold over 110,000 distinct CDR3 sequences, with over 7% observed a single time. The TCR sequence derives from a man aged 25 to 45 who received the YFV17D yellow fever vaccine. Sample: CD4+ T cells sorted from PBMCs, taken 5 days after the yellow fever booster vaccination. This sequence joins TRBV20-1 and TRBJ2-7; no definite D call. The CDR3 sequence: CSASGARMGQYF. In DNA form, the CDR3 reads TGCAGTGCCTCGGGTGCCCGTATGGGGCAGTACTTC.